This T cell receptor beta chain was captured in a study of CD8 T cells in ankylosing spondylitis. Study outcomes and limitations: Reports of some motif variants in reactive arthritis synovial fluid and blood predate this one. Several highly homologous variants made up a TCR beta motif that seemed to typify ankylosing spondylitis blood. Within matched ankylosing spondylitis synovial fluid, disease-linked clones were reportedly significantly enriched.

Trimming removed 2 bases at V and 1 base at J, with 11 bases between. This CDR3 contains 15 residues. CDR1 and CDR2 from the germline V gene are KGHSH and LQKENI. Construction of TCR beta libraries was performed using quantitative 5'-RACE with molecular barcodes. One entry per CDR3 protein results from TCRdb running MiXCR on the 5' RACE reads. The table has under 250,000 distinct CDR3 sequences, about 10% seen once. This clonotype has just a few counts. Its target is unknown. Sequenced material: blood, either unsorted or a sorted T cell fraction (not recorded which). The chain carries TRBV18 and TRBJ1-1, with D possibly being TRBD1 (5 bases). This receptor was identified in a male donor with ankylosing spondylitis or in good health (not recorded which). CDR3 DNA: TGTGCCAGCTCACCAACCGGGGCTGAGAACACTGAAGCTTTCTTT. Its translation: CASSPTGAENTEAFF.